This entry describes one T cell receptor (beta chain). Its antigen is still unknown. The sample is drawn from a study of T-cell memory formation after mild COVID-19. Whole-study results and caveats: The study detected some responding clones in pre-infection memory, suggesting cross-reactive memory joined.

Germline loops: CDR1 SGHRS, CDR2 YFSETQ. Trimming took off 0 bases at V and 4 bases at J, with 19 bases between the two ends. This CDR3 contains 17 residues. TCRdb reprocessed the 5' RACE reads via MiXCR and lists one record per CDR3 protein. The sample has around 450,000 distinct CDR3 sequences, 20% seen once; the top ten hold roughly 8.4%. The TCR comes from an adult woman who had mild COVID-19 (a few samples of this study predate the infection). Cell type and time point are not known. This chain uses TRBV5-1 with TRBJ2-5, with a tentative D call TRBD1 (5 bases). What was sequenced was PBMCs or a T cell subset sorted from them (not recorded which). This CDR3 reads CASSLGRLGLVGETQYF. The CDR3 DNA reads TGCGCCAGCAGCTTGGGACGACTGGGGCTTGTGGGAGAGACCCAGTACTTC. Full variable domain (remainder filled in from reference TRBV5-1 and TRBJ2-5): KAGVTQTPRYLIKTRGQQVTLSCSPISGHRSVSWYQQTPGQGLQFLFEYFSETQRNKGNFPGRFSGRQFSNSRSEMNVSTLELGDSALYLCASSLGRLGLVGETQYFGPGTRLLVL.